The 5 T cell receptor beta chains listed next were all sequenced from one sample in a study of control samples from healthy donors and cancer patients. Sequencing was performed with immunoSEQ multiplex PCR; in TCRdb, only in-frame clones are kept and a portion is missing. The table has roughly 90,000 clones, over 90% seen once. The sample taken for sequencing was blood. The source of these receptors is a woman aged 25 to 39 in good health.

The chain recombines TRBV10-1 with TRBJ2-1, with 10 positions matching TRBD2. The CDR3 runs to 16 residues. V lost 2 bases and J lost 6; bases outside the gene matches: 7. CDR1 and CDR2 (germline): WNHNN, SYGVQD (reference sequence). The CDR3 bases are TGCGCCAGCAGTGAGGAGCGGGGGGGCCAAGGCAATGAGCAGTTCTTC. Residues: CASSEERGGQGNEQFF.

The rearrangement joins TRBV4-1 to TRBJ1-6; 12 bases fit TRBD1. V shed 0 bases and J 9 bases; nucleotides not matched to a gene: 3. Germline lookup yields CDR1 MGHRA and CDR2 YSYEKL. The CDR3 runs to 16 residues. The DNA of the CDR3 is TGCGCCAGCAGCCAAGATGGGACAGGGGGCGCTTCACCCCTCCACTTT. Translated, it gives CASSQDGTGGASPLHF.

The rearrangement uses TRBV2 and TRBJ1-6; no reliable D call. This CDR3 is 13 amino acids long. CDR1 is SNHLY and CDR2 is FYNNEI in the germline V gene. V was trimmed by 6 bases and J by 6 bases, leaving 9 bases between them. The CDR3 sequence: CASRPIFNSPLHF. In DNA, the CDR3 is TGTGCCAGCAGACCCATTTTTAATTCACCCCTCCACTTT.

This chain connects TRBV28 to TRBJ2-5; 9 bases line up with TRBD1. Germline CDR1 and CDR2: MDHEN and SYDVKM. The V and J ends lost 5 bases and 2 bases, in that order; junction bases with no gene match: 6. This CDR3 spans 15 amino acids. CDR3 nucleotides: TGTGCCAGCAGTCTGCGGACAGGGGCACAAGAGACCCAGTACTTC. Translation gives CASSLRTGAQETQYF.

This clone was counted once. The chain uses TRBV2 and TRBJ1-2; 7 bases agree with TRBD1. Looked up from germline, CDR1 is SNHLY and CDR2 is FYNNEI. The CDR3 sequence is 13 residues long. J lost 4 bases, V lost 5 bases, and 4 bases had no gene match. In DNA form, the CDR3 reads TGTGCCAGCAGTTTGACAGGGATCTATGGCTACACCTTC. Amino acids: CASSLTGIYGYTF.